This T cell receptor beta chain was identified in a study of CD8+CD57+ T cells in acquired aplastic anemia. This clonotype has just a few counts. Genomic DNA served as template for TCR beta VDJ and CDR3 profiling. TCRdb re-derived calls from the reads in MiXCR, one entry per CDR3 protein. This sample has roughly 180,000 distinct CDR3 sequences, with 40% to 55% found just once. V dropped 3 bases and J dropped 3 bases, with 12 bases sitting between them. CDR3 length equals 14 residues. Germline V lookup: CDR1 ENHRY, CDR2 SYGVKD. This chain uses TRBV10-3 with TRBJ2-7; perhaps TRBD2 as D (7 bases). Material: sorted CD4+, CD8+, or CD8+CD57+ T cells (not recorded which) from PBMCs. The origin of this receptor is a human donor in good health. The CDR3, as DNA: TGTGCCATCAGTGACCGTAGGGGGGGCTACGAGCAGTACTTC. Encoded protein: CAISDRRGGYEQYF.